The 25 T cell receptor beta chains presented below share a single source sample, sequenced in a study of cytomegalovirus exposure and HLA in healthy donors. Both 60 Vbeta primers and 13 Jbeta primers went into the PCR. Only in-frame clones appear in the TCRdb table, and some are missing; sequencing was by immunoSEQ multiplex PCR. The profile covers about 92,000 clones, with under 85% appearing a single time and under 8% taken by the ten largest. The source material was PBMCs. The receptors were gathered from a man aged 50-60 years in good health and CMV-seropositive.

This rearrangement joins TRBV7-2 to TRBJ2-1; TRBD2 agrees at 14 bases. V lost 5 bases, J lost 9 bases, and 6 bases stayed unmatched. The germline CDR1 and CDR2 sequences are SGHTA and FQGNSA. CDR3 length: 15 amino acids. The CDR3 loop is CASSVPGLAGVEQFF. In DNA form, the CDR3 reads TGTGCCAGCAGCGTCCCGGGACTAGCGGGGGTTGAGCAGTTCTTC.

Concerning this clone: Other nucleotide sequences from this sample produce the same CDR3. The chain combines TRBV7-2 with TRBJ2-3; TRBD2 is a possible D gene (5 bases). CDR1 and CDR2 from the germline V gene are SGHTA and FQGNSA. The CDR3 loop spans 15 amino acids. Trimming left V 1 base short and J 4 bases short, with 12 bases between. Here the CDR3 reads CASSLGVGGADTQYF. The DNA for the CDR3 is TGTGCCAGCAGCTTAGGTGTCGGAGGAGCAGATACGCAGTATTTT. The variable domain in full, with the rest retrieved from reference TRBV7-2 and TRBJ2-3, is GAGVSQSPSNKVTEKGKDVELRCDPISGHTALYWYRQSLGQGLEFLIYFQGNSAPDKSGLPSDRFSAERTGGSVSTLTIQRTQQEDSAVYLCASSLGVGGADTQYFGPGTRLTVL.

The CDR3 coding sequence is TGTGCCAGCAGTGTGGTGGTAGGCACAGATACGCAGTATTTT. It is translated as CASSVVVGTDTQYF. The genes are TRBV2 and TRBJ2-3, with no clear D. Germline CDR1 SNHLY, CDR2 FYNNEI. The CDR3 is 14 residues long. The V and J ends lost 4 bases and 1 base respectively, with 9 bases between them.

V is TRBV7-9 and J is TRBJ2-5, with TRBD2 identical over 11 bases. The CDR3 has 16 residues. Germline V gene sequence: CDR1 SEHNR, CDR2 FQNEAQ (reference sequence). V dropped 6 bases and J dropped 2; count of bases not matched to a gene: 8. The CDR3 coding sequence is TGTGCCAGCAGAACATGGGTAGCGGGGGGGCAAGAGACCCAGTACTTC. It codes for CASRTWVAGGQETQYF.

This chain links TRBV10-3 with TRBJ1-1, with 9 positions matching TRBD1. The V segment lost 3 bases and the J segment 3 bases; nucleotides outside the gene matches: 5. CDR1 is ENHRY, CDR2 SYGVKD, per germline. This CDR3 region has 15 residues. As DNA, the CDR3 is TGTGCCATCAGTGAAGGGACAGGGAGGGACACTGAAGCTTTCTTT. It translates to CAISEGTGRDTEAFF.

The J gene is TRBJ1-2, the V gene TRBV16, with D possibly matching TRBD1 (5 bases). CDR1 KGHSY and CDR2 FQNENV come from the germline V gene. With 6 bases removed from V and 8 bases from J, the gap between germline ends came to 19 bases. The CDR3 contains 14 residues. The CDR3 loop reads CASSQDRGIGGYTF. The CDR3 coding sequence is TGTGCCAGCAGTCAAGACCGGGGGATAGGCGGCTACACCTTC. The variable domain in full, completed from reference TRBV16 and TRBJ1-2, reads GEEVAQTPKHLVRGEGQKAKLYCAPIKGHSYVFWYQQVLKNEFKFLISFQNENVFDETGMPKERFSAKCLPNSPCSLEIQATKLEDSAVYFCASSQDRGIGGYTFGSGTRLTVV.

The V and J genes are TRBV29-1 and TRBJ2-2; TRBD1 aligns across 9 bases. The CDR3 covers 14 residues. CDR1 is SQVTM, CDR2 ANQGSEA, per germline. The junction had 7 bases not matched to a gene; V was cut back by 7 bases and J by 4 bases. The CDR3 DNA sequence: TGCAGCGCCAGACAGGGGGGTCCCACCGGGGAGCTGTTTTTT. This gives the protein CSARQGGPTGELFF.

The CDR3: CASSSRGAETQYF. The CDR3 coding sequence is TGTGCCAGCAGCTCTCGGGGGGCGGAGACCCAGTACTTC. The chain links TRBV13 to TRBJ2-5, with D possibly TRBD2 on 7 matching bases. The CDR3 length is 13 residues. Trimming cost V 4 bases and J 5 bases, with 11 bases left between them. Germline CDR1 is PRHDT and CDR2 is FYEKMQ (reference sequence).

The gene calls are TRBV6-5 and TRBJ1-1, with D perhaps matching TRBD1 (5 bases). The CDR3 loop spans 13 amino acids. Germline CDR1 MNHEY, CDR2 SVGAGI. Deletions cut 5 bases from V and 3 bases from J, with 10 bases between. The DNA for the CDR3 is TGTGCCAGCAGTAACCAGGGATACACTGAAGCTTTCTTT. Protein product: CASSNQGYTEAFF.

This clone was seen only once. The rearrangement uses TRBV5-1 and TRBJ2-7, with no clear D. Germline V lookup: CDR1 SGHRS, CDR2 YFSETQ. V was trimmed by 2 bases and J by 4 bases, leaving 10 bases between them. This CDR3 comprises 13 residues. In nucleotides, the CDR3 is TGCGCCAGCAGCTTCGGCAGGAAATACGAGCAGTACTTC. Amino acid sequence: CASSFGRKYEQYF.

The rearrangement uses TRBV7-9 and TRBJ2-1; TRBD2 matches at 10 bases. The CDR3 sequence is 14 residues long. V lost 0 bases to trimming and J lost 9 bases; unmatched junction nucleotides: 2. Germline values: CDR1 SEHNR, CDR2 FQNEAQ (reference sequence). The CDR3 loop reads CASSLALAGAEQFF. CDR3 nucleotide sequence: TGTGCCAGCAGCTTAGCGCTAGCGGGGGCTGAGCAGTTCTTC.

The chain has TRBV30 and TRBJ1-4; D might be TRBD1 (5 bases). CDR1 GTSNPN and CDR2 SVGIG come from the germline V gene (reference sequence). This CDR3 has 13 amino acids. The V end was cut by 3 bases, the J end by 4 bases, with 9 bases between. The CDR3 loop reads CAWRTDYNEKLFF. The CDR3 nucleotides read TGTGCCTGGAGGACAGATTATAATGAAAAACTGTTTTTT.

The rearrangement links TRBV25-1 to TRBJ1-2; unclear D gene. CDR1 is MGHDK and CDR2 is SYGVNS in the germline V gene. V was cut by 5 bases and J by 4 bases, with 8 bases left in between. The CDR3 totals 12 residues. CDR3 in DNA: TGTGCCAGCAGTAAGGAGGCCTATGGCTACACCTTC. This sequence encodes CASSKEAYGYTF.

The chain uses TRBV18 and TRBJ2-7; D possibly corresponds to TRBD1 (5 bases). The V gene lost 0 bases and the J gene lost 6 bases, with 12 bases spanning the gap. This CDR3 spans 14 amino acids. The germline CDR1 and CDR2 sequences are KGHSH and LQKENI. In DNA form, the CDR3 reads TGTGCCAGCTCACCACCGGCCCAGGGTTTCGAGCAGTACTTC. It yields the protein CASSPPAQGFEQYF.

The chain uses TRBV7-2 and TRBJ2-7, with 10 bases identical to TRBD2. The V segment lost 2 bases and the J segment 7 bases; nucleotides outside the gene matches: 5. The CDR3 has 14 residues. Per the germline V gene, CDR1 is SGHTA and CDR2 is FQGNSA. The CDR3 DNA is TGTGCCAGCAGCTTAAGGCTAGCGGGGGTTGAGCAGTACTTC. Translating gives CASSLRLAGVEQYF.

The chain links TRBV27 to TRBJ2-5; D is perhaps TRBD1 (9 bases). The J call may be faulty, since TRBJ2-7 better matches the DNA end. This CDR3 region has 17 residues. CDR1 is MNHEY, CDR2 SMNVEV, per germline (reference sequence). In DNA, the CDR3 is TGTGCCAGCAGCGGGGGGGCCCCGGGACAGGGCTACCACGAGCAGTACTTC. Translation: CASSGGAPGQGYHEQYF.

The chain is built from TRBV10-3 and TRBJ1-5; TRBD1 agrees at 7 bases. Trimming at V came to 0 bases and at J to 4 bases, leaving 6 bases not matched to a gene. The CDR3 runs 16 residues. The germline V gene encodes CDR1 ENHRY and CDR2 SYGVKD. CDR3 region: CAISESTGQWNQPQHF. The DNA for the CDR3 is TGTGCCATCAGTGAGTCGACGGGACAGTGGAATCAGCCCCAGCATTTT.

V gene TRBV5-4 combines with J gene TRBJ1-2; possible D gene TRBD1, 6 bases. Per germline, CDR1 SGHNT and CDR2 YYREEE (reference sequence). This CDR3 region has 17 residues. The V end was cut by 0 bases, the J end by 5 bases, with 20 bases between. The CDR3 here is CASSLALAGDRGYGYTF. DNA for the CDR3: TGTGCCAGCAGCTTGGCCCTGGCAGGGGATAGAGGATATGGCTACACCTTC.

This clone has only one observation. The chain recombines TRBV28 with TRBJ1-1; D ambiguous. Germline CDR1 reads MDHEN; CDR2 reads SYDVKM. V lost 2 bases, J lost 6 bases, and 7 bases lay in between. This CDR3 is 12 amino acids long. CDR3 sequence reads: CASSLTAAEAFF. The DNA for the CDR3 is TGTGCCAGCAGTTTAACAGCTGCTGAAGCTTTCTTT.

Only one count was recorded for this clone. The chain links TRBV15 to TRBJ2-1; 9 positions match TRBD2. The CDR3 spans 18 residues. Germline V lookup: CDR1 LNHNV, CDR2 YYDKDF (reference sequence). V dropped 4 bases and J dropped 1; count of bases not matched to a gene: 11. CDR3 amino acids: CATSTNFSGGLSYNEQFF. As DNA, the CDR3 is TGTGCCACCAGCACAAACTTTAGCGGGGGTTTATCCTACAATGAGCAGTTCTTC.

A word on this clone: Within the sample, other DNA sequences also encode this same CDR3. The chain uses TRBV7-2 and TRBJ1-3; D possibly corresponds to TRBD1 (6 bases). The CDR3 spans 15 residues. Germline-derived CDR1 and CDR2 are SGHTA and FQGNSA. V dropped 2 bases and J dropped 1 base, with 9 bases sitting between them. The CDR3 DNA follows: TGTGCCAGCAGCTTACAGGGGCGATCTGGAAACACCATATATTTT. It codes for CASSLQGRSGNTIYF.

J is TRBJ1-2 and V is TRBV4-2, with D possibly matching TRBD1 (5 bases). This CDR3 has 15 amino acids. Trimming removed 0 bases from V and 1 base from J, with 9 bases in between. The germline CDR1 and CDR2 sequences are LGHNA and YNFKEQ. CDR3: CASSQEQGGNYGYTF. The CDR3 DNA follows: TGTGCCAGCAGCCAAGAGCAGGGCGGTAACTATGGCTACACCTTC.

This chain links TRBV5-5 with TRBJ1-1; 8 nucleotides match TRBD1. The CDR3 is made up of 16 amino acids. The J segment lost 8 bases and the V segment lost 0 bases, leaving 12 bases of the junction unmatched. Germline loops: CDR1 SGHKS, CDR2 YYEKEE (reference sequence). The CDR3 sequence is CASSLGPGTGGSEAFF. The CDR3 DNA sequence: TGTGCCAGCAGCTTGGGCCCCGGGACAGGTGGATCGGAAGCTTTCTTT.

This chain links TRBV4-3 with TRBJ2-5; tentatively, D is TRBD2 (7 bases). CDR1 LGHNA and CDR2 YSLEER come from the germline V gene. V dropped 0 bases and J dropped 1 base, with 18 bases sitting between them. This CDR3 has 18 residues. CDR3 sequence: CASSQDLRGGGRQETQYF. The CDR3 bases are TGCGCCAGCAGCCAAGATCTACGAGGGGGGGGTCGCCAAGAGACCCAGTACTTC.

V gene TRBV23-1 combines with J gene TRBJ2-3, with D tentatively TRBD1 (6 bases). TRBV23-1 is identified as an open reading frame with a role that is uncertain. CDR3 size: 14 residues. The ends were cut back, 6 bases at V and 1 base at J, with 11 bases in the middle. CDR3 sequence reads: CASRLEGGTDTQYF. CDR3 in DNA: TGCGCCAGCAGACTCGAGGGGGGCACAGATACGCAGTATTTT.